The 2 T cell receptor beta chains listed next were all sequenced from one sample in a study of T cell repertoires in cytomegalovirus infection. TCRdb recomputed calls from the reads with MiXCR, one row per CDR3 protein. This sample carries roughly 500,000 distinct CDR3 sequences, 30% to 40% of them seen once, and the ten largest clones take roughly a sixth. These receptors have no known antigen. The source was cultured PBMCs, collected from culture after CMV antigen stimulation. The receptors derive from a human donor in good health (CMV status not recorded). Some clones in this sample may be carry-over from other donors' samples.

This clonotype was counted between two and nine times. The chain carries TRBV19 and TRBJ1-4; D remains ambiguous. Per germline, CDR1 LNHDA and CDR2 SQIVND (reference sequence). This CDR3 is built from 13 residues. The V and J ends lost 6 bases and 2 bases respectively, with 7 bases between them. CDR3 sequence reads: CASSPSTNEKLFF. The CDR3 coding sequence is TGTGCCAGTAGCCCATCGACTAATGAAAAACTGTTTTTT.

At least ten counts were recorded for this clonotype. This chain uses TRBV7-2 with TRBJ2-3; D may correspond to TRBD1 or TRBD2 (5 bases each). The CDR3 has 15 residues. CDR1 SGHTA and CDR2 FQGNSA come from the germline V gene. The ends were cut back, 4 bases at V and 2 bases at J, with 13 bases in the middle. CDR3 residues: CASSYEGRHTDTQYF. In nucleotides, the CDR3 is TGTGCCAGCAGCTACGAGGGGCGGCACACAGATACGCAGTATTTT.